The clone carrying this T cell receptor (beta chain) has ten or more counts. RNA transcripts yielded amplified TCR beta CDR3 regions. The primer set for the first-round RT-PCR of the TCR CDR3 was HTBI. TCRdb redid the calling of the multiplex PCR reads with MiXCR, one entry per CDR3 protein. The sample has about 380,000 distinct CDR3 sequences, approximately 17% seen once. This specimen comes from a study of T cells in Graves' hyperthyroidism and ophthalmopathy. What was sequenced was blood. The sequence was collected from a young man with Graves' ophthalmopathy.

CDR3 DNA: TGTGCCACCAGTGACACCCAGGGGCCTCAGCCCCAGCATTTT. Protein sequence: CATSDTQGPQPQHF. This chain joins TRBV24-1 and TRBJ1-5; tentatively, D is TRBD1 (6 bases). Germline CDR1 is KGHDR and CDR2 is SFDVKD. This CDR3 spans 14 amino acids. Trimming took off 4 bases at V and 6 bases at J, with 12 bases between the two ends.